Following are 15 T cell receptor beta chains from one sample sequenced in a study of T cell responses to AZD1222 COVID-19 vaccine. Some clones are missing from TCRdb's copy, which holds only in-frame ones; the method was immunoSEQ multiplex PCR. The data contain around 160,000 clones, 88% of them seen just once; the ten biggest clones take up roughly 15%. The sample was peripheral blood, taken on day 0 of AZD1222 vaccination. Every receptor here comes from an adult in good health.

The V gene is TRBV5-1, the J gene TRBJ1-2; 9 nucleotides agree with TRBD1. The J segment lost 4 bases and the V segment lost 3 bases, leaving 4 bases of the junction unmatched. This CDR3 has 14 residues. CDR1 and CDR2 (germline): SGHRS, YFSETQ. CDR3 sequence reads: CASSSDRGIYGYTF. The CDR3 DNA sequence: TGCGCCAGCAGCTCGGACAGGGGTATCTATGGCTACACCTTC.

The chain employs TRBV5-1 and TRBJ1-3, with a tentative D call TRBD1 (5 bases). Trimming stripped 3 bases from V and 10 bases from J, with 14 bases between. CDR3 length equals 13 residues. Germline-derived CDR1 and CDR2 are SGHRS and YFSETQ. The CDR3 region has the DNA TGCGCCAGCAGCTCCTGGGCCCACAGGACCATATATTTT. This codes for CASSSWAHRTIYF.

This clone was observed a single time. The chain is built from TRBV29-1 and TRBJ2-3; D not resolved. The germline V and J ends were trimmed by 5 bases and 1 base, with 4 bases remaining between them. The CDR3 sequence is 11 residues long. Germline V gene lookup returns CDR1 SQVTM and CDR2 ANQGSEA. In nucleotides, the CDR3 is TGCAGCGTTCGGGGCACAGATACGCAGTATTTT. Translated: CSVRGTDTQYF.

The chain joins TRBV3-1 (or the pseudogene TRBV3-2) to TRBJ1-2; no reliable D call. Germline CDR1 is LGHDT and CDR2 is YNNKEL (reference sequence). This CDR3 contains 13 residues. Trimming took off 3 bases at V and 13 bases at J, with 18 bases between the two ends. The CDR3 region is CASSHSDLHRSTF. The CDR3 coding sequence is TGTGCCAGCAGCCATTCGGATCTGCATAGAAGCACCTTC.

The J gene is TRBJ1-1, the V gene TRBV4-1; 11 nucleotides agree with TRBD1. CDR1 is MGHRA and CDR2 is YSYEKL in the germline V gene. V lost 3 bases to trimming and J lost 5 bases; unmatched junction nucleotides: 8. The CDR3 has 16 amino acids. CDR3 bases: TGCGCCAGCAGCCATGGACAGGGGGCGCGGGGGACTGAAGCTTTCTTT. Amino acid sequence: CASSHGQGARGTEAFF.

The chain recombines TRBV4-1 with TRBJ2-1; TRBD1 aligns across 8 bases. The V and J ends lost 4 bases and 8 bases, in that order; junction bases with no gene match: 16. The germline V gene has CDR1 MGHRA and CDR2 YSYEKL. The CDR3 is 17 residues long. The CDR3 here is CASSPLMLGQGVDEQFF. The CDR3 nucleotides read TGCGCCAGCAGCCCGCTGATGTTAGGACAGGGTGTGGATGAGCAGTTCTTC.

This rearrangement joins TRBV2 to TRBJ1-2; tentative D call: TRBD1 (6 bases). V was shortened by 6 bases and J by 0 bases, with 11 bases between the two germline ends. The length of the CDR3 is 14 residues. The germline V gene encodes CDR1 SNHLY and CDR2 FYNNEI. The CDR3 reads CASRRQETNYGYTF. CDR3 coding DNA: TGTGCCAGCAGACGACAGGAGACTAACTATGGCTACACCTTC.

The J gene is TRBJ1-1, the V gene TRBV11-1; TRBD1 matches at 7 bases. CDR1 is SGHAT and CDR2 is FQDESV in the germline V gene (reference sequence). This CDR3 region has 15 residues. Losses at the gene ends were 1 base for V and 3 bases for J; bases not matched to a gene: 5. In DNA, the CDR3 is TGTGCCAGCAGCTTAGTCCGCAGGGGGGACACTGAAGCTTTCTTT. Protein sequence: CASSLVRRGDTEAFF.

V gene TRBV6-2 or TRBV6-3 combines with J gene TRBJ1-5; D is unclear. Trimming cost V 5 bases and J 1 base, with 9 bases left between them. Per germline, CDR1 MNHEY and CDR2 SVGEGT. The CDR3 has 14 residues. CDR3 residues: CASSRGESNQPQHF. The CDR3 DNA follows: TGTGCCAGCAGTCGAGGCGAGAGCAATCAGCCCCAGCATTTT.

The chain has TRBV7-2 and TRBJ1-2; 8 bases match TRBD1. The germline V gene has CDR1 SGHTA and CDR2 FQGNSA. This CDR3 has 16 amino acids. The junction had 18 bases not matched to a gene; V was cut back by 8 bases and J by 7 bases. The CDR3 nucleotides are TGTGCCAGCGCTCCCTTCGACCAGACAGGGGTGTCTGGCTACACCTTC. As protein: CASAPFDQTGVSGYTF.

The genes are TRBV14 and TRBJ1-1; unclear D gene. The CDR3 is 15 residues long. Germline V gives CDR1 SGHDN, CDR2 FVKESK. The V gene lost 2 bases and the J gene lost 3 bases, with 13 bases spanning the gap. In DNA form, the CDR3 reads TGTGCCAGCAGCCAATCTATGGGGTTGTACACTGAAGCTTTCTTT. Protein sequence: CASSQSMGLYTEAFF. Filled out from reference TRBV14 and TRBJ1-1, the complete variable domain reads EAGVTQFPSHSVIEKGQTVTLRCDPISGHDNLYWYRRVMGKEIKFLLHFVKESKQDESGMPNNRFLAERTGGTYSTLKVQPAELEDSGVYFCASSQSMGLYTEAFFGQGTRLTVV.

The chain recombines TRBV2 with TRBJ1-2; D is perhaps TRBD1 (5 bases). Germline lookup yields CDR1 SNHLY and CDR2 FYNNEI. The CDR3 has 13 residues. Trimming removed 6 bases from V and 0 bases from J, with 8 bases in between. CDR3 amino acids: CASRDTSNYGYTF. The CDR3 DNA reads TGTGCCAGCAGGGACACTTCTAACTATGGCTACACCTTC.

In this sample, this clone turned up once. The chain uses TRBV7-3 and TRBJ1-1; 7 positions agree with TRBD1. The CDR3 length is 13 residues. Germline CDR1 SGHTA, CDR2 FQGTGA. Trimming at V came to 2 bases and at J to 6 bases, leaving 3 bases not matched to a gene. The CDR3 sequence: CASSLGQGAEAFF. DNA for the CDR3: TGTGCCAGCAGCTTAGGGCAGGGGGCTGAAGCTTTCTTT.

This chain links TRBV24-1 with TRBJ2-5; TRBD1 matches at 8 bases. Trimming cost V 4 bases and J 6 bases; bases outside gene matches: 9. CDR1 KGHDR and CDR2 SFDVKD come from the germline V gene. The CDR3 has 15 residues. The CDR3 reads CATSDPGQGKKTQYF. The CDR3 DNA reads TGTGCCACCAGTGACCCCGGACAGGGTAAGAAGACCCAGTACTTC.

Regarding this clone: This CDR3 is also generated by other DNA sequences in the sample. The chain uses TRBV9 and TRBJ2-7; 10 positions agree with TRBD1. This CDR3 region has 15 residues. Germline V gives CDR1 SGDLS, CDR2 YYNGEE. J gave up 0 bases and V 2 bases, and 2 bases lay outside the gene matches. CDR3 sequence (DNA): TGTGCCAGCAGCGTCGGGACAGGGGCCTCCTACGAGCAGTACTTC. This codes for CASSVGTGASYEQYF.